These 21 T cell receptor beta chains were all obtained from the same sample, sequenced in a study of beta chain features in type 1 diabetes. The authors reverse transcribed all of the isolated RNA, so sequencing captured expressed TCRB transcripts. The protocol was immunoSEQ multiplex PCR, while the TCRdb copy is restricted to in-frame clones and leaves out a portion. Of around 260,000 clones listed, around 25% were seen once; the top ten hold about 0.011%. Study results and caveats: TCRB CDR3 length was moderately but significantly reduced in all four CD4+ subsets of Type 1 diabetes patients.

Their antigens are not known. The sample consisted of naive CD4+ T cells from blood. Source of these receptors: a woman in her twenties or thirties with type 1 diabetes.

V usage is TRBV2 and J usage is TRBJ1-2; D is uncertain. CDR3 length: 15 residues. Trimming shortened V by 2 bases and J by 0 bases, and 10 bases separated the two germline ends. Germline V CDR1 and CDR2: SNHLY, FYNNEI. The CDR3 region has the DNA TGTGCCAGCAGTGAAAAAGCGTCCGCTAACTATGGCTACACCTTC. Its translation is CASSEKASANYGYTF.

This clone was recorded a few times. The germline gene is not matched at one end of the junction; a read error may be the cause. In DNA form, the CDR3 reads TGTGCCAGCACCTTACCGGGACTAGCGGAAGAGCAGTTCTTC. This sequence encodes CASTLPGLAEEQFF. The chain employs TRBV7-3 and TRBJ2-1, with 11 bases fitting TRBD2. The CDR3 runs to 14 residues. Germline assignment: CDR1 SGHTA and CDR2 FQGTGA.

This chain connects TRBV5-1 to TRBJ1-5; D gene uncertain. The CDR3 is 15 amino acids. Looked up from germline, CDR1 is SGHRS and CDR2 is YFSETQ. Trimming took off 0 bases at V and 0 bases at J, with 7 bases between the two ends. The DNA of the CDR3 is TGCGCCAGCAGCTTGGCGGGATATAGCAATCAGCCCCAGCATTTT. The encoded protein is CASSLAGYSNQPQHF. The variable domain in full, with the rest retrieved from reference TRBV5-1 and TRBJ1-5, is KAGVTQTPRYLIKTRGQQVTLSCSPISGHRSVSWYQQTPGQGLQFLFEYFSETQRNKGNFPGRFSGRQFSNSRSEMNVSTLELGDSALYLCASSLAGYSNQPQHFGDGTRLSIL.

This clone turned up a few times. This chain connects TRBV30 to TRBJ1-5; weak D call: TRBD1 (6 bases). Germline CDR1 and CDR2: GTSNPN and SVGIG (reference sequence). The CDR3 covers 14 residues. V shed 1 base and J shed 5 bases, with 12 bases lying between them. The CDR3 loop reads CAWSGVSGDQPQHF. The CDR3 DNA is TGTGCCTGGAGTGGGGTATCAGGGGATCAGCCCCAGCATTTT. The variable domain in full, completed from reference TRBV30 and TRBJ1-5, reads SQTIHQWPATLVQPVGSPLSLECTVEGTSNPNLYWYRQAAGRGLQLLFYSVGIGQISSEVPQNLSASRPQDRQFILSSKKLLLSDSGFYLCAWSGVSGDQPQHFGDGTRLSIL.

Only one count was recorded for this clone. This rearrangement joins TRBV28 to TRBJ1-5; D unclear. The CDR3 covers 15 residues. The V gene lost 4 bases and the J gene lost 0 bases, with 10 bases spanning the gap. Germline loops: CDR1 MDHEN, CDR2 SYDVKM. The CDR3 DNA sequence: TGTGCCAGCAGTTCAGGTGATAATAGCAATCAGCCCCAGCATTTT. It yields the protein CASSSGDNSNQPQHF.

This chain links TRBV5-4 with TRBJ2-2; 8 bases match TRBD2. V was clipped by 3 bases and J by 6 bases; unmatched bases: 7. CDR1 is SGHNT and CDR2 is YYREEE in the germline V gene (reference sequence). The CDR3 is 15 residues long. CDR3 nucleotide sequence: TGTGCCAGCAGCTATAGCGGGACCTATCCCGGGGAGCTGTTTTTT. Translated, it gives CASSYSGTYPGELFF.

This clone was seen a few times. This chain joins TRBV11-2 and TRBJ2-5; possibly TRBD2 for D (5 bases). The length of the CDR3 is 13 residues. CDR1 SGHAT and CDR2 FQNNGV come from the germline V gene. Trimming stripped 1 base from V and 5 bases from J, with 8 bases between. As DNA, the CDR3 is TGTGCCAGCAGCTTAGGGCAGCGGGAGACCCAGTACTTC. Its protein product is CASSLGQRETQYF.

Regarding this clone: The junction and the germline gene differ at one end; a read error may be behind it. Written as DNA, the CDR3 is TGTGCCAGCAGGGAATCTGGGCTCCAGGCCTACACCTTC. Amino acids: CASRESGLQAYTF. The chain uses TRBV25-1 and TRBJ1-2, with D hard to call. Germline V gene data show CDR1 as MGHDK and CDR2 as SYGVNS. This CDR3 comprises 13 residues.

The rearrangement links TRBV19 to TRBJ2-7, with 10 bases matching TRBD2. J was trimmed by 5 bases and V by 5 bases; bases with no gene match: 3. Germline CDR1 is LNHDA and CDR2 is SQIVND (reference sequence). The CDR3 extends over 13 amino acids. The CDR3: CASSPLAGDEQYF. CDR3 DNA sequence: TGTGCCAGTAGTCCTCTAGCGGGAGACGAGCAGTACTTC. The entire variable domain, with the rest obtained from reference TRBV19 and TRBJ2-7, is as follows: DGGITQSPKYLFRKEGQNVTLSCEQNLNHDAMYWYRQDPGQGLRLIYYSQIVNDFQKGDIAEGYSVSREKKESFPLTVTSAQKNPTAFYLCASSPLAGDEQYFGPGTRLTVT.

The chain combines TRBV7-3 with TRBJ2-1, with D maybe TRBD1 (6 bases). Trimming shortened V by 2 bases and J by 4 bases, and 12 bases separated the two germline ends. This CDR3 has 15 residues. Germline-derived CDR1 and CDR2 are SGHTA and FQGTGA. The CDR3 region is CASSLGQWGYNEQFF. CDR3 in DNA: TGTGCCAGCAGCTTAGGACAGTGGGGGTACAATGAGCAGTTCTTC.

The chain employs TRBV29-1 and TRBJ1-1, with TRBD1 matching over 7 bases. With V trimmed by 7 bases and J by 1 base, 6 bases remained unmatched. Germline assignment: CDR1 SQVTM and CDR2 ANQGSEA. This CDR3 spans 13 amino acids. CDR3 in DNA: TGCAGCGCGTCGACAGGGACGAACACTGAAGCTTTCTTT. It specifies CSASTGTNTEAFF.

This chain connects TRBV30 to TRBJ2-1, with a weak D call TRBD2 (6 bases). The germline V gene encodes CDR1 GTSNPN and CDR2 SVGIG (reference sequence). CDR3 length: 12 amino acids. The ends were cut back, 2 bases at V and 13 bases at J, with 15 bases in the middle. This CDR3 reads CAWSTVEGPQFF. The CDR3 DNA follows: TGTGCCTGGAGTACTGTGGAGGGCCCTCAGTTCTTC.

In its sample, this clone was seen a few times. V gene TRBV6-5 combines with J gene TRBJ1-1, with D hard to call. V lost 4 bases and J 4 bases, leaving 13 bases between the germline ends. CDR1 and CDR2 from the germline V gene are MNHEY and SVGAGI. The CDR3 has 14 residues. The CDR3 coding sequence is TGTGCCAGCAGTTCTGGTCGAAAGAGCACTGAAGCTTTCTTT. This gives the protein CASSSGRKSTEAFF.

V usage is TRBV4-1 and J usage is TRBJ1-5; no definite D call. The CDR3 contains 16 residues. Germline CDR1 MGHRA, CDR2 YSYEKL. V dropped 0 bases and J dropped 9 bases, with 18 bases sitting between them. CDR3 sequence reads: CASSQDSGYSNLPQHF. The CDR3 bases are TGCGCCAGCAGCCAAGACTCGGGGTATAGCAATTTGCCCCAGCATTTT.

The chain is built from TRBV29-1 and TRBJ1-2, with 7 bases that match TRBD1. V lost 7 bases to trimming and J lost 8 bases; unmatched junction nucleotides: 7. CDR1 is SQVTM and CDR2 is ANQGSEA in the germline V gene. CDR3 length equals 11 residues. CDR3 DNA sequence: TGCAGCGAAACTACAGGGGAAGGCTACACCTTC. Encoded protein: CSETTGEGYTF.

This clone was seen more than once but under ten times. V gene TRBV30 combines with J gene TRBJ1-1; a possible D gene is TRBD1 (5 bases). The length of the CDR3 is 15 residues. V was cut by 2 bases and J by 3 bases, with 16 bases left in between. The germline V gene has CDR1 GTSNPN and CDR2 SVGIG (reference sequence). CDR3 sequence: CAWSKSVRGHTEAFF. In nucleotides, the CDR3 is TGTGCCTGGAGTAAATCTGTGCGGGGCCACACTGAAGCTTTCTTT.

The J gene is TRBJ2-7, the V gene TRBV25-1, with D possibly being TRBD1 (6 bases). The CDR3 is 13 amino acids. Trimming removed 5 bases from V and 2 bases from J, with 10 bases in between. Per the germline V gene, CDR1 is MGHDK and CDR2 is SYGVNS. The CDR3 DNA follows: TGTGCCAGCAGTTTTCAGGGGACCTACGAGCAGTACTTC. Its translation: CASSFQGTYEQYF.

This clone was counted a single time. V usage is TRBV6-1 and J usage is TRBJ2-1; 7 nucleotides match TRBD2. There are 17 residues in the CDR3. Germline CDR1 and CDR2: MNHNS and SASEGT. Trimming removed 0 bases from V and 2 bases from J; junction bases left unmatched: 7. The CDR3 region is CASSEARGSPPYNEQFF. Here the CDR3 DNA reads TGTGCCAGCAGTGAAGCGCGCGGGAGCCCCCCCTACAATGAGCAGTTCTTC.

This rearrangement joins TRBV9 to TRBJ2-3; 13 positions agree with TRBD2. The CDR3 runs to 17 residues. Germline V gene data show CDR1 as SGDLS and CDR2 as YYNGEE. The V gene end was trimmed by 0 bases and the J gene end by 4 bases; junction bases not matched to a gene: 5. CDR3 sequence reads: CASSVAGGLAGSDTQYF. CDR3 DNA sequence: TGTGCCAGCAGCGTAGCTGGGGGACTAGCGGGATCAGATACGCAGTATTTT.

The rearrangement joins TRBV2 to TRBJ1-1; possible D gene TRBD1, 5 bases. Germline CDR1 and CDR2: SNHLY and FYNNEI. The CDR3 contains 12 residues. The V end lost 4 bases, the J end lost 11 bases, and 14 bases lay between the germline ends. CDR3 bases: TGTGCCAGCAGTGGGGGGGTGGTGGATGCTTTCTTT. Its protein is CASSGGVVDAFF.

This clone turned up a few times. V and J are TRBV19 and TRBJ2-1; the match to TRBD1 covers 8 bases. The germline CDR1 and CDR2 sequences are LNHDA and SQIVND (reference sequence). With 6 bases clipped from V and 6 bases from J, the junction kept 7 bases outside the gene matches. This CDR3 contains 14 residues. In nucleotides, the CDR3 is TGTGCCAGTAGGACAAGGACAGGGCCCAATGAGCAGTTCTTC. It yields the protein CASRTRTGPNEQFF.